The sequence of this TCR beta chain was determined in a study of blood T cell repertoires in COVID-19. Original analysis: Estimates of nucleated cell counts were drawn from the amplification of reference gene primers. Sequencing used immunoSEQ multiplex PCR; TCRdb keeps in-frame clones, though not all of them. The V and J calls and clone size were taken over from that table, and D and trimming were inferred from the DNA. The sample gives around 190,000 clones, around 79% of which show up once; roughly 5.7% is in the top ten. CDR1 is SGHRS, CDR2 YFSETQ, per germline. Losses at the gene ends were 0 bases for V and 5 bases for J; bases not matched to a gene: 2. The CDR3 is 14 residues long.

J is TRBJ1-5 and V is TRBV5-1, with 7 bases identical to TRBD1. The specimen sequenced was peripheral blood. The receptor's source is a woman aged 40 to 50 with COVID-19, enrolled during active disease. The CDR3 region has the DNA TGCGCCAGCAGCTTGGTAGGGGGCCATCAGCCCCAGCATTTT. As protein: CASSLVGGHQPQHF. Based on the CDR3 plus reference TRBV5-1 and TRBJ1-5, the full variable domain is KAGVTQTPRYLIKTRGQQVTLSCSPISGHRSVSWYQQTPGQGLQFLFEYFSETQRNKGNFPGRFSGRQFSNSRSEMNVSTLELGDSALYLCASSLVGGHQPQHFGDGTRLSIL.